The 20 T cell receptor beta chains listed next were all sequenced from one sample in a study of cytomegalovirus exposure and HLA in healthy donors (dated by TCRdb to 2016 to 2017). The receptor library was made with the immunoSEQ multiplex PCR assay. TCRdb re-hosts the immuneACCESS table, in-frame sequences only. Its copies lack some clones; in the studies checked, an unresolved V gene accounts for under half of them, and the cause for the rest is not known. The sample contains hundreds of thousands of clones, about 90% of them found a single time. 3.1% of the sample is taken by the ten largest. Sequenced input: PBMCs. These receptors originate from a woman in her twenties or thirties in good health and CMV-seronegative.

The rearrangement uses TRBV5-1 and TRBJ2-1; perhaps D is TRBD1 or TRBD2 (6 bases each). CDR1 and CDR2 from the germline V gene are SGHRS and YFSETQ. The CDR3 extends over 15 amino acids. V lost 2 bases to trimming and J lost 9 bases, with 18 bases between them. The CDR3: CASSLGGGPQGEQFF. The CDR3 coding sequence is TGCGCCAGCAGCTTAGGGGGAGGTCCCCAGGGTGAGCAGTTCTTC.

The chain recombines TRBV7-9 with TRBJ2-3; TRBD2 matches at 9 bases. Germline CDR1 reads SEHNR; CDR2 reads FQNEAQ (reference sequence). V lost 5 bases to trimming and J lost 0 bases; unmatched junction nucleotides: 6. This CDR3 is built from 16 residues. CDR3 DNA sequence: TGTGCCAGCAGCCTGCTAACTAGCGGGAGCACAGATACGCAGTATTTT. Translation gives CASSLLTSGSTDTQYF. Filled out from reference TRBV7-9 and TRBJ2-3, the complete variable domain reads DTGVSQNPRHKITKRGQNVTFRCDPISEHNRLYWYRQTLGQGPEFLTYFQNEAQLEKSRLLSDRFSAERPKGSFSTLEIQRTEQGDSAMYLCASSLLTSGSTDTQYFGPGTRLTVL.

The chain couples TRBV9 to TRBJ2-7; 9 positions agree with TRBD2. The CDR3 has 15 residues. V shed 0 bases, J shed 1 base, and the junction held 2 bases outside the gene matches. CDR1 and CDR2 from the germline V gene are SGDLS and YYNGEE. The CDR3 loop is CASSVGTSVSYEQYF. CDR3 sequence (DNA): TGTGCCAGCAGCGTAGGGACTAGCGTTTCCTACGAGCAGTACTTC.

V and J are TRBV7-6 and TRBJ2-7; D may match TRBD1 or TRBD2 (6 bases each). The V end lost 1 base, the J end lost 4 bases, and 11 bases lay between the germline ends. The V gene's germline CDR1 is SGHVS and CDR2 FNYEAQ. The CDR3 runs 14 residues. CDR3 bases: TGTGCCAGCAGCTTAGGAACAGGGAGGTACGAGCAGTACTTC. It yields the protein CASSLGTGRYEQYF. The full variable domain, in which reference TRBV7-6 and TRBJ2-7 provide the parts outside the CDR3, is GAGVSQSPRYKVTKRGQDVALRCDPISGHVSLYWYRQALGQGPEFLTYFNYEAQQDKSGLPNDRFSAERPEGSISTLTIQRTEQRDSAMYRCASSLGTGRYEQYFGPGTRLTVT.

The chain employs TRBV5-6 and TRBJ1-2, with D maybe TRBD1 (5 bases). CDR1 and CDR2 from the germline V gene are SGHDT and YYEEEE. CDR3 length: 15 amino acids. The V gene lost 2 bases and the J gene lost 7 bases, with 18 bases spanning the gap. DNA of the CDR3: TGTGCCAGCAGCTTCCGAGGGACGGGTAGAGGTGGCTACACCTTC. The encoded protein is CASSFRGTGRGGYTF.

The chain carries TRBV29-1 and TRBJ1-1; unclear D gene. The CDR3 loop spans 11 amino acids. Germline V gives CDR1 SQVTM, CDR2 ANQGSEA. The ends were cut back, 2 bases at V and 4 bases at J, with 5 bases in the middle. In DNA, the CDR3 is TGCAGCGTTGAATCTCCCACTGAAGCTTTCTTT. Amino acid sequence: CSVESPTEAFF.

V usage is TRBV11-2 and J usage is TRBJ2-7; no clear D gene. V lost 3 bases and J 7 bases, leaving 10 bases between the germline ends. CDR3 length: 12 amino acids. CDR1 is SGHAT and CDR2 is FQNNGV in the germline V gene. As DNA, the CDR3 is TGTGCCAGCAGCTTTGCGCCGTCGGAGCAGTACTTC. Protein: CASSFAPSEQYF. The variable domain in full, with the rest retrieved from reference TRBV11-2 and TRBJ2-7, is EAGVAQSPRYKIIEKRQSVAFWCNPISGHATLYWYQQILGQGPKLLIQFQNNGVVDDSQLPKDRFSAERLKGVDSTLKIQPAKLEDSAVYLCASSFAPSEQYFGPGTRLTVT.

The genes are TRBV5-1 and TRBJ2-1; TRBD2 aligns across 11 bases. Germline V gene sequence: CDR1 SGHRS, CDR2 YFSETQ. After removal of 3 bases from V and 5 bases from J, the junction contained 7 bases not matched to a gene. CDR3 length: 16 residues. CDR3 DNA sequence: TGCGCCAGCAGCTCTGGACTAGCGGGTAATAACAATGAGCAGTTCTTC. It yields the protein CASSSGLAGNNNEQFF.

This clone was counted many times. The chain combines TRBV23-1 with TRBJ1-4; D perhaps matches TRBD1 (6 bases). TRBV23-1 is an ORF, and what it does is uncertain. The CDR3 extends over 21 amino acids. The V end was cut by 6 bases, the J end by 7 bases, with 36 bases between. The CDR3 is CASSEFLQGEAKAVAREKLFF. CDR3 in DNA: TGCGCCAGCAGCGAATTTCTACAGGGAGAGGCGAAGGCAGTTGCGCGTGAAAAACTGTTTTTT.

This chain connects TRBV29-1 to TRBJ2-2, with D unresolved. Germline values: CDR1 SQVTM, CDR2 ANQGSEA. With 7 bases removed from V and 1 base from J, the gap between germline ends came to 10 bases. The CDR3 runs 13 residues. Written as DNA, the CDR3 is TGCAGCGCTGTCGACTTGAACACCGGGGAGCTGTTTTTT. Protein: CSAVDLNTGELFF.

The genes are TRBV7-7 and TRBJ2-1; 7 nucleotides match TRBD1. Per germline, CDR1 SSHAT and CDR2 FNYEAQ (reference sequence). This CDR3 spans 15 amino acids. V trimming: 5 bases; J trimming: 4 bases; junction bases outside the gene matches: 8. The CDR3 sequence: CASSLTGSSYNEQFF. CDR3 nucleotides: TGTGCCAGCAGCCTGACAGGGTCAAGTTACAATGAGCAGTTCTTC. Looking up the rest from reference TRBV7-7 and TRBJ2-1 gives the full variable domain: GAGVSQSPRYKVTKRGQDVTLRCDPISSHATLYWYQQALGQGPEFLTYFNYEAQPDKSGLPSDRFSAERPEGSISTLTIQRTEQRDSAMYRCASSLTGSSYNEQFFGPGTRLTVL.

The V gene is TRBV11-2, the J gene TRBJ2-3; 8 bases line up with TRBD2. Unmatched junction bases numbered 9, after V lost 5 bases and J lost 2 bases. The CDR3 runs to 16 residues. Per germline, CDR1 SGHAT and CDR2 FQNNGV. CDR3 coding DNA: TGTGCCAGCAGCCCGTGGGTGACTAGCGCCACAGATACGCAGTATTTT. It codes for CASSPWVTSATDTQYF.

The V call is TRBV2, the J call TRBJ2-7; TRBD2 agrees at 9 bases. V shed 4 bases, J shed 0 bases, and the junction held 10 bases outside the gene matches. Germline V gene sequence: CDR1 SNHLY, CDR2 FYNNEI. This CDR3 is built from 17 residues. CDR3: CASSVSLAGDLSYEQYF. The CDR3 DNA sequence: TGTGCCAGCAGTGTATCCTTAGCGGGAGACCTCTCCTACGAGCAGTACTTC.

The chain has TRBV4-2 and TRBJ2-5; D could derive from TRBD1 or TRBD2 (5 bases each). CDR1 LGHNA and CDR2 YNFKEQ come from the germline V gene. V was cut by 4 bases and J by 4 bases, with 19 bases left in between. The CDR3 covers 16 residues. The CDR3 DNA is TGTGCCAGCAGCCCCGAGGGGCGCCCTGGTCGAGAGACCCAGTACTTC. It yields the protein CASSPEGRPGRETQYF.

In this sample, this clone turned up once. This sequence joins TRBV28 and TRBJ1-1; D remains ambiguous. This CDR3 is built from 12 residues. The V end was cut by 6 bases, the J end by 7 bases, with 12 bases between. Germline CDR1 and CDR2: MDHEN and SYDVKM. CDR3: CASRETVLEAFF. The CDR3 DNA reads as TGTGCCAGCAGGGAGACGGTGCTTGAAGCTTTCTTT.

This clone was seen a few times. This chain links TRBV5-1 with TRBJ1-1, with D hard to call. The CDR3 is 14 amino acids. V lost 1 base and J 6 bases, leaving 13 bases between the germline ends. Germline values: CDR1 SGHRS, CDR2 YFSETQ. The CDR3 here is CASSLTGVAAEAFF. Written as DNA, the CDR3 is TGCGCCAGCAGCTTGACGGGAGTCGCGGCTGAAGCTTTCTTT. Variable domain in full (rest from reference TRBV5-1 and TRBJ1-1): KAGVTQTPRYLIKTRGQQVTLSCSPISGHRSVSWYQQTPGQGLQFLFEYFSETQRNKGNFPGRFSGRQFSNSRSEMNVSTLELGDSALYLCASSLTGVAAEAFFGQGTRLTVV.

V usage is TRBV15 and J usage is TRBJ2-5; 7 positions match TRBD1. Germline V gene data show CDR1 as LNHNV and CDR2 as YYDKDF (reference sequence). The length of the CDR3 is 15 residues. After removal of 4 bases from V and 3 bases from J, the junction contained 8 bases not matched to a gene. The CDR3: CATSNAGTAKETQYF. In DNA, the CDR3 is TGTGCCACCAGCAACGCCGGGACAGCAAAAGAGACCCAGTACTTC.

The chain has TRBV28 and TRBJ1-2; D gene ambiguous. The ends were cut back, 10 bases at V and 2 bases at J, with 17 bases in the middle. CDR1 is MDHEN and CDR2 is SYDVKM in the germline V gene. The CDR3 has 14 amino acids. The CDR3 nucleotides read TGTGCCATCCGACCTTCAGCGGGGAACTATGGCTACACCTTC. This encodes CAIRPSAGNYGYTF.

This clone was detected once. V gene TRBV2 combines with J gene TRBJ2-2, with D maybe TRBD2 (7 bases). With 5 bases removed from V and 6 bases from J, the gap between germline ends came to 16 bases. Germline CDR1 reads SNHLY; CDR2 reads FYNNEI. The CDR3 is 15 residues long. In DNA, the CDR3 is TGTGCCAGCAGTTCAGCGGGACGGGGGCCCGGGGAGCTGTTTTTT. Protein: CASSSAGRGPGELFF.

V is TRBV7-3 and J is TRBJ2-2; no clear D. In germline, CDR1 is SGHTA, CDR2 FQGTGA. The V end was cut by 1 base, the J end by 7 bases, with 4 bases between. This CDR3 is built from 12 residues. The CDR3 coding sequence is TGTGCCAGCAGCTTAATGGGCGGGGAGCTGTTTTTT. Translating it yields CASSLMGGELFF.